The entry that follows covers one T cell receptor (beta chain) sequence. The antigen remains unidentified. Method: immunoSEQ multiplex PCR; TCRdb's copy keeps in-frame clones and lacks some. Of fewer than 12,000 clones in the sample, approximately 80% were seen once. The data are from a study of immune evolution from preneoplasia to lung adenocarcinoma. Study-level points and caveats: Normal lung had highest clonality; later lesions appeared denser, more diverse. Normal lung had the highest top T cell clone frequencies.

The CDR3 covers 13 residues. Germline V CDR1 and CDR2: MNHNY, SVGAGI (reference sequence). V dropped 6 bases and J dropped 5; count of bases not matched to a gene: 6. The chain is built from TRBV6-6 and TRBJ2-5; 7 positions match TRBD1. The origin of this receptor is a person between 70 and 80 years old with lung adenocarcinoma. Sequencing input: FFPE minimally invasive lung adenocarcinoma tissue. The CDR3 sequence is CASRPTGRETQYF. The CDR3 DNA sequence: TGTGCCAGCAGACCGACAGGGCGGGAGACCCAGTACTTC.